This passage covers 30 T cell receptor beta chains from one sample sequenced in a study of regulatory T cells in long-lasting Graves disease. Documented time point: newly diagnosed GD, antithyroid drugs for less than 3 months. RNA extracted from PBMCs served as the sequencing template. The authors built TCR beta libraries using iRepertoire HTBI primers and Arm-PCR of CDR3 regions. TCRdb reanalysed the multiplex PCR reads using MiXCR and keeps one entry per CDR3 protein. The table has 360,000 or so distinct CDR3 sequences, about a sixth seen once. These data were also filed under a second study, of T cells in Graves' hyperthyroidism and ophthalmopathy.

Sequenced material: peripheral blood mononuclear cells (PBMCs), taken at new diagnosis, from a patient treated with antithyroid drugs. The receptor source for this set is a man aged 40-49 years with Graves disease.

This clonotype appeared once. This chain joins TRBV30 and TRBJ2-5; tentative D call: TRBD2 (5 bases). V lost 5 bases and J 2 bases, leaving 9 bases between the germline ends. Germline-derived CDR1 and CDR2 are GTSNPN and SVGIG (reference sequence). The CDR3 consists of 12 residues. CDR3: CAWESGQETQYF. CDR3 in DNA: TGTGCCTGGGAGAGCGGACAAGAGACCCAGTACTTC.

This clonotype was recorded many times. The chain links TRBV28 to TRBJ1-5; TRBD1 matches at 7 bases. V lost 2 bases and J lost 3; bases outside the gene matches: 4. This CDR3 contains 15 residues. In germline, CDR1 is MDHEN, CDR2 SYDVKM. The CDR3 region has the DNA TGTGCCAGCAGTTTAGGGGGACAGAACAATCAGCCCCAGCATTTT. Its translation: CASSLGGQNNQPQHF. The full variable domain, rest sourced from reference TRBV28 and TRBJ1-5, is DVKVTQSSRYLVKRTGEKVFLECVQDMDHENMFWYRQDPGLGLRLIYFSYDVKMKEKGDIPEGYSVSREKKERFSLILESASTNQTSMYLCASSLGGQNNQPQHFGDGTRLSIL.

The chain carries TRBV2 and TRBJ1-2; D gene unclear. V was cut by 2 bases and J by 4 bases, with 14 bases left in between. There are 15 residues in the CDR3. In germline, CDR1 is SNHLY, CDR2 FYNNEI. CDR3 residues: CASSERQVGSYGYTF. The CDR3 DNA is TGTGCCAGCAGTGAACGTCAGGTCGGGAGCTATGGCTACACCTTC.

This sequence joins TRBV5-1 and TRBJ1-2; TRBD1 might be the D (6 bases). There are 16 residues in the CDR3. Trimming took 2 bases from V and 6 from J, leaving 20 bases between them. Per the germline V gene, CDR1 is SGHRS and CDR2 is YFSETQ. The CDR3 is CASSFSTGTQIHGYTF. CDR3 in DNA: TGCGCCAGCAGCTTTTCCACCGGGACACAGATACATGGCTACACCTTC.

J is TRBJ2-3 and V is TRBV20-1, with 7 bases fitting TRBD2. The CDR3 is 12 residues long. Germline loops: CDR1 DFQATT, CDR2 SNEGSKA (reference sequence). The CDR3 DNA sequence: TGCGGAGGGGAGGGAGCGACAGATACGCAGTATTTT. Residues: CGGEGATDTQYF.

The chain joins TRBV20-1 to TRBJ2-7; D gene uncertain. The V gene lost 1 base and the J gene lost 10 bases, with 20 bases spanning the gap. Germline V gives CDR1 DFQATT, CDR2 SNEGSKA (reference sequence). This CDR3 contains 14 residues. CDR3 bases: TGCAGTGCTAGAGTCTCCTCCTCTATTTCGTTACAGTACTTC. This encodes CSARVSSSISLQYF.

This clonotype was picked up many times. The V and J genes are TRBV12-3 or TRBV12-4 and TRBJ2-3; weak D call: TRBD2 (7 bases). The CDR3 contains 14 residues. Deletions cut 6 bases from V and 7 bases from J, with 17 bases between. CDR3 sequence reads: CASRRGRGGNTQYF. CDR3 nucleotide sequence: TGTGCCAGCAGGCGTGGTAGGGGGGGTAATACGCAGTATTTT.

This clonotype was detected many times. The chain links TRBV28 to TRBJ1-5, with unresolved D. There are 17 residues in the CDR3. Trimming took 5 bases from V and 5 from J, leaving 22 bases between them. The germline gives CDR1 MDHEN, CDR2 SYDVKM. For the CDR3, the DNA is TGTGCCAGCAGTCCCGTGGGGTCCCGCCGCAAAGATCAGCCCCAGCATTTT. Amino acid sequence: CASSPVGSRRKDQPQHF.

This clonotype was observed a few times. The chain joins TRBV9 to TRBJ2-5; D is perhaps TRBD1 (5 bases). The CDR3 is made up of 12 amino acids. Trimming took off 3 bases at V and 4 bases at J, with 7 bases between the two ends. Germline V gene data show CDR1 as SGDLS and CDR2 as YYNGEE. CDR3 sequence (DNA): TGTGCCAGCAGCGCAGGGTTAGAGACCCAGTACTTC. It specifies CASSAGLETQYF.

Ten or more counts support this clonotype. The chain joins TRBV4-3 to TRBJ2-1; 7 bases map to TRBD2. Germline assignment: CDR1 LGHNA and CDR2 YSLEER. This CDR3 contains 12 residues. The J segment lost 12 bases and the V segment lost 1 base, leaving 3 bases of the junction unmatched. The CDR3 reads CASSQVGRVQFF. The CDR3 region has the DNA TGCGCCAGCAGCCAAGTTGGGAGGGTGCAGTTCTTC.

Ten or more counts support this clonotype. The rearrangement uses TRBV2 and TRBJ1-4; D unresolved. V shed 4 bases and J shed 5 bases, with 8 bases lying between them. The CDR3 extends over 13 amino acids. From germline, CDR1 is SNHLY and CDR2 FYNNEI. This CDR3 is CASSVNGNEKLFF. DNA for the CDR3: TGTGCCAGCAGTGTGAATGGAAATGAAAAACTGTTTTTT.

The table lists this clonotype with many counts. This chain connects TRBV20-1 to TRBJ2-7, with 8 positions matching TRBD2. The germline V gene encodes CDR1 DFQATT and CDR2 SNEGSKA (reference sequence). With 6 bases clipped from V and 1 base from J, the junction kept 5 bases outside the gene matches. The CDR3 length is 13 residues. CDR3 DNA: TGCAGTGCGATGGCGGGGGGTTCCTACGAGCAGTACTTC. The encoded protein is CSAMAGGSYEQYF.

This clonotype has more than one count but fewer than ten. The rearrangement joins TRBV7-2 to TRBJ2-1; D is undetermined. The CDR3 consists of 13 residues. Trimming stripped 5 bases from V and 4 bases from J, with 9 bases between. Germline V gene lookup returns CDR1 SGHTA and CDR2 FQGNSA. CDR3 in amino acids: CASSNSPYNEQFF. The DNA for the CDR3 is TGTGCCAGCAGCAACTCTCCATACAATGAGCAGTTCTTC.

This clonotype was seen at least ten times. The rearrangement uses TRBV7-2 and TRBJ2-7, with D possibly being TRBD1 (6 bases). The ends were cut back, 5 bases at V and 2 bases at J, with 10 bases in the middle. The CDR3 covers 13 residues. Germline V CDR1 and CDR2: SGHTA, FQGNSA. CDR3 sequence reads: CASSVDRTYEQYF. CDR3 nucleotide sequence: TGTGCCAGCAGCGTTGACAGGACCTACGAGCAGTACTTC.

This clonotype was recorded at least ten times. The chain recombines TRBV2 with TRBJ1-6, with D possibly TRBD1 on 5 matching bases. Germline assignment: CDR1 SNHLY and CDR2 FYNNEI. V dropped 2 bases and J dropped 10 bases, with 9 bases sitting between them. The CDR3 spans 13 residues. The DNA for the CDR3 is TGTGCCAGCAGTGAAAGCGAGGGGTCACCCCTCCACTTT. This encodes CASSESEGSPLHF. The complete variable domain, with remaining parts taken from reference TRBV2 and TRBJ1-6, reads EPEVTQTPSHQVTQMGQEVILRCVPISNHLYFYWYRQILGQKVEFLVSFYNNEISEKSEIFDDQFSVERPDGSNFTLKIRSTKLEDSAMYFCASSESEGSPLHFGNGTRLTVT.

This clonotype came up many times. The chain joins TRBV28 to TRBJ2-5; D might be TRBD1 or TRBD2, each matching 6 bases. Germline lookup yields CDR1 MDHEN and CDR2 SYDVKM. Trimming removed 2 bases from V and 2 bases from J, with 12 bases in between. This CDR3 has 15 residues. The CDR3 DNA is TGTGCCAGCAGTTTAGCGGGACAACCTCAAGAGACCCAGTACTTC. It is translated as CASSLAGQPQETQYF.

This clonotype appeared many times. This rearrangement joins TRBV5-1 to TRBJ2-1; 8 bases are a match to TRBD2. Germline V gene lookup returns CDR1 SGHRS and CDR2 YFSETQ. This CDR3 is 14 amino acids long. Trimming at V came to 0 bases and at J to 7 bases, leaving 3 bases not matched to a gene. The CDR3 sequence is CASSLAPSGNEQFF. In DNA, the CDR3 is TGCGCCAGCAGCTTGGCCCCTAGCGGGAATGAGCAGTTCTTC.

This clonotype was counted many times. This chain uses TRBV11-2 with TRBJ2-3; TRBD2 agrees at 13 bases. CDR1 is SGHAT and CDR2 is FQNNGV in the germline V gene. Trimming at V came to 5 bases and at J to 2 bases, leaving 4 bases not matched to a gene. The CDR3 has 16 residues. DNA for the CDR3: TGTGCCAGCAGCGAAGGGACTAGCGGGGCCACAGATACGCAGTATTTT. Its protein product is CASSEGTSGATDTQYF.

The gene calls are TRBV18 and TRBJ2-7; D tentatively reads TRBD1 or TRBD2 (5 bases each). Germline V CDR1 and CDR2: KGHSH, LQKENI. Trimming shortened V by 2 bases and J by 5 bases, and 16 bases separated the two germline ends. The CDR3 is made up of 15 amino acids. Here the CDR3 reads CASSPYTAGTHEQYF. Written as DNA, the CDR3 is TGTGCCAGCTCACCATATACGGCAGGGACCCACGAGCAGTACTTC.

The sample holds many counts of this clonotype. This chain uses TRBV27 with TRBJ1-5; D gene ambiguous. Trimming took 4 bases from V and 7 from J, leaving 11 bases between them. The CDR3 totals 13 residues. Germline loops: CDR1 MNHEY, CDR2 SMNVEV (reference sequence). CDR3 in DNA: TGTGCCAGCAGTTGGGCCTCGGGGCAGCCCCAGCATTTT. Its translation: CASSWASGQPQHF.

This clonotype has at least ten counts. This chain links TRBV11-2 with TRBJ1-1, with TRBD1 matching over 8 bases. The ends lost 5 bases at V and 9 bases at J; junction bases unmatched: 5. Germline CDR1 reads SGHAT; CDR2 reads FQNNGV. There are 12 residues in the CDR3. The CDR3 region has the DNA TGTGCCAGCAGCCCCGGACAGGGAAAAGCTTTCTTT. Translation: CASSPGQGKAFF.

In its sample, this clonotype was seen a few times. V gene TRBV20-1 combines with J gene TRBJ2-2, with D possibly being TRBD1 (5 bases). V dropped 5 bases and J dropped 4 bases, with 17 bases sitting between them. The CDR3 sequence is 15 residues long. Germline V gene lookup returns CDR1 DFQATT and CDR2 SNEGSKA (reference sequence). The CDR3 reads CSAQRTPDRTGELFF. The CDR3 DNA reads as TGCAGTGCTCAACGGACACCGGACCGCACCGGGGAGCTGTTTTTT.

A word on this clonotype: A single base separates this from a much larger clone, so it may be a read error. The chain combines TRBV7-2 with TRBJ2-1; 7 bases are shared with TRBD2. CDR1 is SGHTA, CDR2 FQGNSA, per germline. The CDR3 extends over 16 amino acids. The chain's CDR3 is CASSQRLASTYNEQSF. DNA for the CDR3: TGTGCCAGCAGCCAGAGACTAGCATCGACCTACAATGAGCAGTCCTTC.

This clonotype was seen many times. The chain couples TRBV2 to TRBJ2-3; 7 nucleotides line up with TRBD1. V gave up 6 bases and J gave up 4 bases; unmatched junction bases: 4. The germline CDR1 and CDR2 sequences are SNHLY and FYNNEI. This CDR3 spans 13 amino acids. CDR3 residues: CASSEGAADTQYF. As DNA, the CDR3 is TGTGCCAGCAGCGAGGGGGCGGCAGATACGCAGTATTTT.

This clonotype occurred many times. The chain combines TRBV7-3 with TRBJ1-1; D is ambiguous. V dropped 4 bases and J dropped 1 base, with 10 bases sitting between them. Germline CDR1 SGHTA, CDR2 FQGTGA. The CDR3 is 14 residues long. This CDR3 reads CASSSDGGNTEAFF. CDR3 in DNA: TGTGCCAGCAGCTCGGACGGAGGGAACACTGAAGCTTTCTTT.

V gene TRBV6-1 combines with J gene TRBJ2-1; 12 bases line up with TRBD2. The CDR3 extends over 16 amino acids. The ends lost 8 bases at V and 9 bases at J; junction bases unmatched: 14. Germline V CDR1 and CDR2: MNHNS, SASEGT. CDR3 bases: TGTGCCAGCGTCCTCGCCCCTAGCGGGAGGGTGTCTGAGCAGTTCTTC. Translation: CASVLAPSGRVSEQFF.

This clonotype came up many times. The gene calls are TRBV30 and TRBJ2-7; possibly TRBD2 for D (6 bases). This CDR3 contains 13 residues. V lost 0 bases and J lost 4, with 10 bases in between. Germline V lookup: CDR1 GTSNPN, CDR2 SVGIG (reference sequence). CDR3 DNA: TGTGCCTGGAGTGTTGGAGGGGAGTACGAGCAGTACTTC. This sequence encodes CAWSVGGEYEQYF.

The sample holds many counts of this clonotype. The CDR3 spells CATSRDSGAGVGGYTF. CDR3 nucleotides: TGTGCCACCAGCAGAGATTCCGGCGCAGGGGTGGGAGGCTACACCTTC. The rearrangement joins TRBV15 to TRBJ1-2; tentative D call: TRBD1 (6 bases). CDR1 is LNHNV and CDR2 is YYDKDF in the germline V gene (reference sequence). V was trimmed by 0 bases and J by 8 bases, leaving 19 bases between them. This CDR3 region has 16 residues.

This clonotype was counted ten times or more. The rearrangement uses TRBV10-3 and TRBJ2-7, with D possibly TRBD1 on 5 matching bases. V dropped 1 base and J dropped 1 base, with 8 bases sitting between them. The CDR3 contains 14 residues. Per the germline V gene, CDR1 is ENHRY and CDR2 is SYGVKD. The CDR3 DNA follows: TGTGCCATCAGTGAGTGGACATCGTCCTACGAGCAGTACTTC. Translation: CAISEWTSSYEQYF.

The sample holds many counts of this clonotype. The chain links TRBV27 to TRBJ1-1; D might be TRBD1 (5 bases). This CDR3 comprises 13 residues. Germline V gene lookup returns CDR1 MNHEY and CDR2 SMNVEV (reference sequence). Trimming left V 6 bases short and J 1 base short, with 9 bases between. The CDR3 DNA is TGTGCCAGCAGGAGAACAGGGAACACTGAAGCTTTCTTT. Translated: CASRRTGNTEAFF.